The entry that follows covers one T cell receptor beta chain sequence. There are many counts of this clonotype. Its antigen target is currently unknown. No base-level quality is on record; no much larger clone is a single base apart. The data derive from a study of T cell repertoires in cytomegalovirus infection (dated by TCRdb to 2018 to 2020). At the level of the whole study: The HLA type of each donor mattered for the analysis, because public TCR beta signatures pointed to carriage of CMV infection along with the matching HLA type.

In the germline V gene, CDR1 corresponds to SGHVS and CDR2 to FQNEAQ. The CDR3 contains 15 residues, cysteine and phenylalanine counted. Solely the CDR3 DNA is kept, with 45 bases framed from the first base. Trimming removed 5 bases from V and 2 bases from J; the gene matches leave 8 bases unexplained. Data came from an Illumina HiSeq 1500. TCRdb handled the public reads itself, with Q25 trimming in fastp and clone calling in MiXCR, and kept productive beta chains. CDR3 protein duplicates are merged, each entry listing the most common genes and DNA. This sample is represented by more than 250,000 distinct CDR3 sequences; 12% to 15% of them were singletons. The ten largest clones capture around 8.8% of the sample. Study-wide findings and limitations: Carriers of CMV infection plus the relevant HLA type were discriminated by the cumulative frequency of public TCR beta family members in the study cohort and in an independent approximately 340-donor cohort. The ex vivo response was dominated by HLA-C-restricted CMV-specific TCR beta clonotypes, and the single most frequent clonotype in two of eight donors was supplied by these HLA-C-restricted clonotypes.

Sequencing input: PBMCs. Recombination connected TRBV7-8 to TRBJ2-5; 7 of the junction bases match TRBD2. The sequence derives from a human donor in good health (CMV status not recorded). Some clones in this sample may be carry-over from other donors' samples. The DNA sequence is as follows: TGTGCCAGCAGCATGGGACTACCAGGACAAGAGACCCAGTACTTC. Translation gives CASSMGLPGQETQYF.